This T cell receptor (beta chain) was identified during a study of T-cell memory formation after mild COVID-19 (dated by TCRdb to the early 2020s). Notes on the research overall: TCR sequence clusters from the two donors were largely donor specific. Longitudinal TCRalpha and TCRbeta repertoire sequencing tracked T-cell clones expanding and contracting after mild COVID-19 in a couple of donors. Two young, previously healthy adult volunteers, one female and one male, were included in the cohort. What the work shows at the level of the full study, not this receptor alone: Contracting CD4+ clones were found mainly in CM and EM memory subsets, while CD8+ clones were enriched in EMRA. Whether the second-wave clones peaking on day 37 were SARS-CoV-2 specific was not confirmed. The study covered only a couple of mild cases, and larger cohorts including severe cases with pre-infection samples were considered necessary. The detection of some responding clones in pre-infection memory suggests that pre-existing cross-reactive memory T cells joined the SARS-CoV-2 response. Clones contracting from day 15 to 85 had balanced CD4/CD8 phenotypes, while a second wave expanding from day 15 to 37 was biased towards CD4+.

As to this clonotype: Its recognized antigen is unknown. Nothing much larger sits one base from this clone, and base qualities are not available.

Sequencer: Illumina NovaSeq 6000. TCRalpha and TCRbeta cDNA libraries were built by 5'RACE with constant-segment primers, adding sample barcodes and unique molecular identifiers. RNA was extracted from every sample with Trizol reagent. The libraries were amplified in two PCR steps, and the second step added a second sample barcode and Illumina TruSeq adapters. The libraries were sequenced on an Illumina NovaSeq using 2 x 150 bp paired-end reads. As for the authors' bioinformatics: The reads were demultiplexed and collapsed into UMI-guided consensus sequences using migec v1.2.7. With mixcr v2.1.11, UMI consensuses were aligned to TRA and TRB V and J templates and assembled into clonotypes. A clonotype was counted as expanded or contracted only when both edgeR and NoisET called the clonotype significant, with the noise models trained on biological replicates. For edgeR calls, a false discovery rate-adjusted p below 0.01 and a log2 fold-change threshold of 1 were applied. PCA with hierarchical clustering of max-normalized trajectories of the 1000 most abundant clonotypes was used as exploratory dynamics analysis. Each responding clone was given a CD4 or CD8 phenotype based on the CD4+ and CD8+ repertoires, which had been sequenced separately. The public reads were reprocessed in TCRdb via fastp at Q25 and MiXCR, keeping in-frame beta chains. Duplicate CDR3 protein sequences are folded into a single record with the most common DNA and genes. It is TCRdb's table, rather than the study itself, that gives the V and J calls and clone size. The sample table shows roughly 400,000 distinct CDR3 sequences, and about a sixth are seen once. Around a fifth of the sample lies in the top ten.

Ficoll-Paque density gradient centrifugation was the method used to isolate PBMCs. The V and J ends are trimmed by 6 bases and 2 bases, leaving 11 bases between them. The CDR3 starts with the cysteine, ends with the phenylalanine, and has 15 residues. Only the CDR3 DNA stays, 45 bases, in frame from base 1. Sequences MNHEY (CDR1) and SVGAGI (CDR2) are obtained from the germline V gene. The receptor chain draws on TRBV6-5 and TRBJ1-6; the best D guess is TRBD1, with 5 bases matching. Sequencing was performed on PBMCs or a T cell subset sorted from them (not recorded which). The receptor comes from a man aged 18 to 35 who had mild COVID-19 (a few samples of this study predate the infection). The sample titles of this study are shuffled in the database, so cell type and time point are left out; the donor was told from shared clones. The CDR3 reads CASSGGGTYNSPLHF. The DNA sequence follows: TGTGCCAGCAGCGGCGGGGGAACCTATAATTCACCCCTCCACTTT.